The sequence of this TCR beta chain was determined in a study of cytomegalovirus exposure and HLA in healthy donors. Healthy donors of bone marrow made up the group. The PCR used 60 Vbeta and 13 Jbeta primers. TCRdb keeps only in-frame clones here, not all; method: immunoSEQ multiplex PCR. Of about 120,000 clones listed, 76% were seen once; the top ten hold around 12%. Overall study findings and caveats: Productive rates of about 87% or about 30% were seen for most TCR beta V segments in an earlier analysis. There were 150 to 200 TCR beta chains listed as cytomegalovirus-associated.

On this clone: Its target is unknown.

Germline loops: CDR1 SQVTM, CDR2 ANQGSEA. CDR3 size: 14 residues. The J segment lost 0 bases and the V segment lost 7 bases, leaving 8 bases of the junction unmatched. The sequenced sample consisted of PBMCs. The clonotype comes from a woman in her thirties or forties in good health and CMV-seropositive. The V call is TRBV29-1, the J call TRBJ1-1; 7 positions agree with TRBD1. The CDR3: CSARWDRLNTEAFF. CDR3 in DNA: TGCAGCGCCCGGTGGGACAGATTGAACACTGAAGCTTTCTTT.